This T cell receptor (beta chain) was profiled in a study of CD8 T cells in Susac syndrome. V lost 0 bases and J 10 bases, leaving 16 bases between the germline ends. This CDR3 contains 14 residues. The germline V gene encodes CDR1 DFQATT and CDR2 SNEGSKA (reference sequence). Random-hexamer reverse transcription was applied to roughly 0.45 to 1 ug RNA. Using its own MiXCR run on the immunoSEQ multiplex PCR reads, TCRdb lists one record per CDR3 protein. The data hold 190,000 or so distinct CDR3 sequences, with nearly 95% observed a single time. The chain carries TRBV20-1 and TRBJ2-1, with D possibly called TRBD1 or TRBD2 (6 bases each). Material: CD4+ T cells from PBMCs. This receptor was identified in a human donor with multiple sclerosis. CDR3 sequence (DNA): TGCAGTGCTAGAGATCTCGGGGGCCCGGTGGAGCAGTTCTTC. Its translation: CSARDLGGPVEQFF.